These 23 T cell receptor beta chains originate from one sample sequenced in a study of T-cell reconstitution after alpha-beta-depleted transplantation in children. A library of TCRbeta sequences, prepared with unique molecular identifiers, was generated. TCRdb processed the PCR reads anew with MiXCR; each CDR3 protein has one entry. The sample lists hundreds of thousands of distinct CDR3 sequences, about 9.4% occurring once. The sample consisted of PBMCs, taken before TCRalphabeta/CD19-depleted stem cell transplant. These receptors were obtained from a boy under two years old with acute myeloid leukemia, due to receive a stem cell transplant.

This clonotype was seen repeatedly, ten times or more. This rearrangement joins TRBV27 to TRBJ2-7; D possibly corresponds to TRBD2 (5 bases). The germline gives CDR1 MNHEY, CDR2 SMNVEV (reference sequence). The ends were cut back, 0 bases at V and 3 bases at J, with 6 bases in the middle. The CDR3 covers 13 residues. The CDR3 region has the DNA TGTGCCAGCAGTTTATCGAGGGACTACGAGCAGTACTTC. Protein sequence: CASSLSRDYEQYF.

This clonotype occurred many times. The rearrangement joins TRBV9 to TRBJ2-2; tentative D call: TRBD1 (5 bases). The CDR3 sequence is 15 residues long. V gave up 0 bases and J gave up 6 bases, with 12 bases separating them. Germline values: CDR1 SGDLS, CDR2 YYNGEE. The CDR3 nucleotides read TGTGCCAGCAGCGTAGCCTGGGCAGGGCCCGGGGAGCTGTTTTTT. Its translation: CASSVAWAGPGELFF. Variable domain in full (rest from reference TRBV9 and TRBJ2-2): DSGVTQTPKHLITATGQRVTLRCSPRSGDLSVYWYQQSLDQGLQFLIQYYNGEERAKGNILERFSAQQFPDLHSELNLSSLELGDSALYFCASSVAWAGPGELFFGEGSRLTVL.

This clonotype was picked up a small number of times. The chain is built from TRBV11-2 and TRBJ2-1; 7 bases are shared with TRBD2. Germline V gene sequence: CDR1 SGHAT, CDR2 FQNNGV. Trimming took 5 bases from V and 6 from J; bases not matched to a gene: 7. The CDR3 runs to 14 residues. CDR3 DNA sequence: TGTGCCAGCAGCCTTCAGCGGGAACTCAATGAGCAGTTCTTC. Protein sequence: CASSLQRELNEQFF.

A note on this clonotype: This may be a read error, as it is one base from a much larger clone. The rearrangement uses TRBV19 and TRBJ1-1; no clear D gene. This CDR3 region has 14 residues. V was cut by 3 bases and J by 2 bases, with 10 bases left in between. Germline CDR1 and CDR2: LNHDA and SQIVND (reference sequence). CDR3 DNA sequence: TGTGCCAGTAGTATGCTGGGGAGTAACACTGAAGCTTTCTTT. Translated, it gives CASSMLGSNTEAFF.

The J gene is TRBJ2-4, the V gene TRBV11-1, with a tentative D call TRBD1 (6 bases). This CDR3 has 18 residues. Germline V gives CDR1 SGHAT, CDR2 FQDESV (reference sequence). Trimming cost V 2 bases and J 1 base, with 18 bases left between them. In DNA form, the CDR3 reads TGTGCCAGCAGCTTATCCCCGATGGGGGCGCCTGCCAAAAACATTCAGTACTTC. Translating it yields CASSLSPMGAPAKNIQYF.

This clonotype was observed many times. This rearrangement joins TRBV13 to TRBJ2-5; no clear D. This CDR3 spans 15 amino acids. The V gene's germline CDR1 is PRHDT and CDR2 FYEKMQ (reference sequence). Trimming cost V 5 bases and J 4 bases, with 17 bases left between them. The CDR3 loop is CASSLDPRPGETQYF. In nucleotides, the CDR3 is TGTGCCAGCAGCCTGGACCCCCGACCGGGAGAGACCCAGTACTTC.

This clonotype was seen many times. The chain carries TRBV28 and TRBJ2-7; weak D call: TRBD2 (6 bases). CDR1 MDHEN and CDR2 SYDVKM come from the germline V gene. The CDR3 contains 13 residues. V was cut by 6 bases and J by 2 bases, with 11 bases left in between. CDR3 sequence (DNA): TGTGCCAGCAGAGGCGGGAAGCCCTACGAGCAGTACTTC. This translates into CASRGGKPYEQYF. Drawing the rest from reference TRBV28 and TRBJ2-7, the complete variable domain is DVKVTQSSRYLVKRTGEKVFLECVQDMDHENMFWYRQDPGLGLRLIYFSYDVKMKEKGDIPEGYSVSREKKERFSLILESASTNQTSMYLCASRGGKPYEQYFGPGTRLTVT.

This clonotype was picked up many times. The chain carries TRBV28 and TRBJ1-4; TRBD1 matches 7 bases. Germline V gene data show CDR1 as MDHEN and CDR2 as SYDVKM. The CDR3 has 16 amino acids. The junction had 13 bases not matched to a gene; V was cut back by 4 bases and J by 8 bases. The CDR3 coding sequence is TGTGCCAGCAGTTCCGCTCCGGGACAGCCACTAGAAAAACTGTTTTTT. This sequence encodes CASSSAPGQPLEKLFF.

This clonotype has at least ten counts. The chain couples TRBV29-1 to TRBJ2-6, with 8 bases fitting TRBD2. CDR3 length: 14 amino acids. J gave up 4 bases and V 6 bases, and 5 bases lay outside the gene matches. Germline loops: CDR1 SQVTM, CDR2 ANQGSEA. Here the CDR3 reads CSVGRGTGANVLTF. The CDR3 DNA reads as TGCAGCGTCGGGAGGGGAACCGGGGCCAACGTCCTGACTTTC.

The sample holds many counts of this clonotype. This rearrangement joins TRBV5-1 to TRBJ1-2; 8 bases line up with TRBD1. Trimming removed 0 bases from V and 6 bases from J; junction bases left unmatched: 7. There are 15 residues in the CDR3. Germline V gene lookup returns CDR1 SGHRS and CDR2 YFSETQ. The CDR3 region is CASSLGVGTGDGYTF. In nucleotides, the CDR3 is TGCGCCAGCAGCTTGGGGGTTGGGACAGGCGATGGCTACACCTTC.

In the case of this clonotype: A read error is possible here, since a much larger clone lies one base away. This rearrangement joins TRBV3-1 to TRBJ2-2, with a weak D call TRBD2 (5 bases). Germline V gene sequence: CDR1 LGHDT, CDR2 YNNKEL (reference sequence). The CDR3 loop spans 14 amino acids. Here the CDR3 DNA reads TGTGCCGGCAGCCATACTAGGGATGCCGGGGAGCTGTTTTTT. Translated, it gives CAGSHTRDAGELFF.

Many counts were recorded for this clonotype. The chain has TRBV10-3 and TRBJ2-7, with a tentative D call TRBD1 (5 bases). This CDR3 is built from 12 residues. From germline, CDR1 is ENHRY and CDR2 SYGVKD. V was pared by 6 bases and J by 2 bases, with 8 bases between. The CDR3 DNA follows: TGTGCCATCAGCAGGGCAACCTACGAGCAGTACTTC. Translated: CAISRATYEQYF.

The chain combines TRBV20-1 with TRBJ2-2; D is unresolved. The CDR3 totals 16 residues. V lost 0 bases to trimming and J lost 0 bases, with 11 bases between them. Germline values: CDR1 DFQATT, CDR2 SNEGSKA (reference sequence). This CDR3 is CSARDLGFSNTGELFF. The CDR3 coding sequence is TGCAGTGCTAGAGATCTCGGGTTTTCGAACACCGGGGAGCTGTTTTTT.

This chain connects TRBV28 to TRBJ1-1, with D tentatively TRBD1 (6 bases). The CDR3 totals 14 residues. Trimming removed 5 bases at V and 7 bases at J, with 17 bases between. Germline values: CDR1 MDHEN, CDR2 SYDVKM. The CDR3, as DNA: TGTGCCAGCAGTACCCAAGACAGGTCCGATGAAGCTTTCTTT. Protein sequence: CASSTQDRSDEAFF. The complete variable domain, with remaining parts taken from reference TRBV28 and TRBJ1-1, reads DVKVTQSSRYLVKRTGEKVFLECVQDMDHENMFWYRQDPGLGLRLIYFSYDVKMKEKGDIPEGYSVSREKKERFSLILESASTNQTSMYLCASSTQDRSDEAFFGQGTRLTVV.

This clonotype came up a few times. The chain has TRBV3-1 and TRBJ2-2; 10 nucleotides line up with TRBD2. V gave up 1 base and J gave up 6 bases; unmatched junction bases: 2. Germline CDR1 LGHDT, CDR2 YNNKEL (reference sequence). The CDR3 totals 15 residues. The CDR3 sequence: CASSQASGRAGELFF. Written as DNA, the CDR3 is TGTGCCAGCAGCCAAGCAAGCGGGAGGGCCGGGGAGCTGTTTTTT.

This clonotype was found many times. The genes are TRBV3-1 and TRBJ2-3; maybe TRBD2 (5 bases). The CDR3 has 14 residues. Germline V lookup: CDR1 LGHDT, CDR2 YNNKEL (reference sequence). Trimming removed 6 bases from V and 4 bases from J, with 14 bases in between. Written as DNA, the CDR3 is TGTGCCAGCAGTTACAAAGGGAGAGCAGATACGCAGTATTTT. It yields the protein CASSYKGRADTQYF.

In this sample, this clonotype turned up many times. The V and J genes are TRBV6-5 and TRBJ2-7; 7 bases are shared with TRBD1. V dropped 6 bases and J dropped 5; count of bases not matched to a gene: 4. The CDR3 length is 12 residues. Germline V CDR1 and CDR2: MNHEY, SVGAGI. CDR3 nucleotides: TGTGCCAGCAGCCGGACAGGAAACGAGCAGTACTTC. Translation gives CASSRTGNEQYF.

This clonotype was seen many times. V gene TRBV6-1 combines with J gene TRBJ2-5; 10 bases match TRBD1. This CDR3 has 15 residues. Germline V lookup: CDR1 MNHNS, CDR2 SASEGT. J was trimmed by 4 bases and V by 6 bases; bases with no gene match: 8. The CDR3 DNA is TGTGCCAGCAGAAGAGACAGGGGGCGACGAGAGACCCAGTACTTC. Translation gives CASRRDRGRRETQYF.

The V and J genes are TRBV24-1 and TRBJ2-1; TRBD2 matches at 7 bases. With V trimmed by 2 bases and J by 7 bases, 4 bases remained unmatched. The CDR3 is made up of 14 amino acids. Germline-derived CDR1 and CDR2 are KGHDR and SFDVKD. The CDR3 region has the DNA TGTGCCACCAGTGATTCGACTAGCTGGAATGAGCAGTTCTTC. It is translated as CATSDSTSWNEQFF.

At least ten counts were recorded for this clonotype. The chain combines TRBV28 with TRBJ1-5, with a possible D match to TRBD1 (6 bases). Trimming cost V 7 bases and J 7 bases, with 14 bases left between them. Germline V gene data show CDR1 as MDHEN and CDR2 as SYDVKM. The CDR3 covers 13 residues. CDR3 residues: CASTPGTWQPQHF. CDR3 DNA sequence: TGTGCCAGCACCCCAGGGACATGGCAGCCCCAGCATTTT.

This clonotype was found many times. V usage is TRBV20-1 and J usage is TRBJ2-5; D unresolved. The length of the CDR3 is 13 residues. Trimming removed 3 bases at V and 5 bases at J, with 13 bases between. Germline values: CDR1 DFQATT, CDR2 SNEGSKA (reference sequence). This CDR3 is CSARDGRGETQYF. The CDR3 DNA follows: TGCAGTGCTAGGGATGGTCGTGGGGAGACCCAGTACTTC.

This clonotype has at least ten counts. The chain joins TRBV28 to TRBJ1-4, with unresolved D. Germline lookup yields CDR1 MDHEN and CDR2 SYDVKM. The germline V and J ends were trimmed by 7 bases and 4 bases, with 10 bases remaining between them. This CDR3 region has 13 residues. CDR3 nucleotide sequence: TGTGCCAGCAAAAACCGAGTTAATGAAAAACTGTTTTTT. It yields the protein CASKNRVNEKLFF.

This clonotype was seen at least ten times. At one of its ends the junction is not consistent with the germline gene, which may arise from a read error. The chain is built from TRBV5-1 and TRBJ2-7; 10 positions agree with TRBD1. Germline-derived CDR1 and CDR2 are SGHRS and YFSETQ. This CDR3 comprises 15 residues. The CDR3: CASSLGTGGSYEHYF. The DNA of the CDR3 is TGCGCCAGCAGCTTGGGGACAGGGGGAAGTTACGAGCATTACTTC.